These T cell receptor beta chains were read from a single sample in a study of cytomegalovirus exposure and HLA in healthy donors. Libraries were prepared by immunoSEQ multiplex PCR; TCRdb keeps only in-frame clonotypes and omits some of them. The data contain approximately 270,000 clones, less than 90% of them singletons. The sequencing input was PBMCs. The receptors originated from a young man in good health and CMV-seropositive. CDR3s include the opening cysteine and the closing phenylalanine or tryptophan. A D gene is named only where the DNA matches it firmly. The size of a clone is reported for some rows only, either as once, few or many, or as a class for expanded clones.

>NA|TRBV6-5|TRBD1|TRBJ1-5
CASSGRQGAQPQHF
TGTGCCAGCAGTGGACGACAGGGGGCACAGCCCCAGCATTTT
>once|TRBV29-1|TRBD1|TRBJ2-3
CSVEGQGVTDTQYF
TGCAGCGTTGAAGGACAGGGGGTGACAGATACGCAGTATTTT
>once|TRBV7-9|NA|TRBJ1-1
CASSLENMNTEAFF
TGTGCCAGCAGCTTAGAGAACATGAACACTGAAGCTTTCTTT
>NA|TRBV6-1|NA|TRBJ2-1
CASGTDSYNEQFF
TGTGCCAGCGGGACGGACTCCTACAATGAGCAGTTCTTC
>NA|TRBV5-1|NA|TRBJ1-1
CASSLQPLGTEAFF
TGCGCCAGCAGCTTGCAGCCCCTTGGGACTGAAGCTTTCTTT
>NA|TRBV5-1|NA|TRBJ1-2
CASSLVGNYGYTF
TGCGCCAGCAGCTTGGTAGGGAACTATGGCTACACCTTC
>NA|TRBV15|TRBD1|TRBJ1-5
CATGEGQGQEQPQHF
TGTGCCACCGGCGAGGGACAGGGGCAGGAGCAGCCCCAGCATTTT
>NA|TRBV5-1|TRBD2|TRBJ2-1
CASSPSQGLVGGEQFF
TGCGCCAGCAGCCCAAGCCAGGGACTAGTAGGGGGTGAGCAGTTCTTC
>NA|TRBV7-9|TRBD2|TRBJ2-7
CASSPPGLAFYEQYF
TGTGCCAGCAGCCCACCGGGACTAGCGTTTTACGAGCAGTACTTC
>NA|TRBV4-1|TRBD2|TRBJ2-7
CASSHGLAGGPSKYEQYF
TGCGCCAGCAGCCACGGACTAGCGGGAGGGCCTTCTAAATACGAGCAGTACTTC
>NA|TRBV4-1|NA|TRBJ2-7
CASSQDPRTYEQYF
TGCGCCAGCAGCCAAGACCCCAGGACCTACGAGCAGTACTTC
>once|TRBV27|TRBD2|TRBJ2-7
CASSLSASGTYEQYF
TGTGCCAGCAGTTTATCCGCTAGCGGTACCTACGAGCAGTACTTC
>NA|TRBV5-1|TRBD1|TRBJ2-7
CASSWGQGALEQYF
TGCGCCAGCAGCTGGGGACAGGGGGCGTTAGAGCAGTACTTC
>NA|TRBV6-5|NA|TRBJ1-2
CASSYIGPQSYGYTF
TGTGCCAGCAGTTACATAGGACCGCAGAGCTATGGCTACACCTTC
>NA|TRBV6-5|NA|TRBJ1-1
CASSYSRGAMNTEAFF
TGTGCCAGCAGTTACTCTCGGGGAGCGATGAACACTGAAGCTTTCTTT
>NA|TRBV19|NA|TRBJ1-5
CASKARSYDQPQHF
TGTGCCAGTAAGGCCAGGTCTTATGATCAGCCCCAGCATTTT
>NA|TRBV5-1|NA|TRBJ2-1
CASSLGGIGYNEQFF
TGCGCCAGCAGCTTGGGCGGGATAGGGTACAATGAGCAGTTCTTC
>NA|TRBV2|TRBD1|TRBJ1-5
CASRRQGFDQPQHF
TGTGCCAGCAGACGACAGGGGTTTGATCAGCCCCAGCATTTT
>once|TRBV7-6|NA|TRBJ1-1
CASSSDTSNTEAFF
TGTGCCAGCAGCTCGGACACGTCGAACACTGAAGCTTTCTTT
>once|TRBV29-1|NA|TRBJ1-1
CSVARGADTEAFF
TGCAGCGTTGCCCGGGGGGCGGACACTGAAGCTTTCTTT
>NA|TRBV18|TRBD2|TRBJ2-7
CASSTRGLAGGPPHEQYF
TGTGCCAGCTCAACAAGGGGACTAGCGGGAGGTCCACCCCACGAGCAGTACTTC
>NA|TRBV5-1|NA|TRBJ1-1
CASSYGGENTEAFF
TGCGCCAGCAGCTACGGGGGAGAGAACACTGAAGCTTTCTTT
>NA|TRBV7-3|TRBD1|TRBJ1-1
CASSSDRGTEAFF
TGTGCCAGCAGCTCCGACAGGGGCACTGAAGCTTTCTTT
>NA|TRBV7-9|NA|TRBJ2-7
CASSLEGGHEQYF
TGTGCCAGCAGTTTGGAAGGGGGTCACGAGCAGTACTTC
>many|TRBV5-1|NA|TRBJ2-4
CASSQILTLAKNIQYF
TGCGCCAGCAGCCAAATTCTGACCCTAGCCAAAAACATTCAGTACTTC
>NA|TRBV7-8|TRBD2|TRBJ2-1
CASSSSSGRSYNEQFF
TGTGCCAGCAGCTCCTCTAGCGGGCGCTCCTACAATGAGCAGTTCTTC
>NA|TRBV5-1|TRBD1|TRBJ1-2
CASSYRQGAEYYGYTF
TGCGCCAGCAGCTACCGACAGGGGGCTGAATACTATGGCTACACCTTC
>NA|TRBV18|NA|TRBJ1-5
CASSESDLSNQPQHF
TGTGCCAGCTCAGAATCGGACCTTAGCAATCAGCCCCAGCATTTT
>once|TRBV30|NA|TRBJ2-7
CAWSVLGYEQYF
TGTGCCTGGAGTGTACTGGGGTACGAGCAGTACTTC
>NA|TRBV10-3|TRBD1|TRBJ2-7
CAIRATGGGSYEQYF
TGTGCCATCAGGGCGACAGGGGGGGGCTCCTACGAGCAGTACTTC
>NA|TRBV11-1|NA|TRBJ1-2
CASSPQGGGSGGYTF
TGTGCCAGCAGCCCGCAGGGAGGCGGTTCGGGTGGCTACACCTTC
>NA|TRBV7-8|TRBD1|TRBJ1-4
CASSSGTATNEKLFF
TGTGCCAGCAGCTCAGGGACAGCTACTAATGAAAAACTGTTTTTT
>few|TRBV15|TRBD1|TRBJ1-2
CATSRDRGTAFYGYTF
TGTGCCACCAGCAGAGATCGAGGGACAGCCTTCTATGGCTACACCTTC
>NA|TRBV10-1|NA|TRBJ2-7
CASSVPTTGPYEQYF
TGCGCCAGCAGTGTCCCCACGACAGGACCCTACGAGCAGTACTTC
>NA|TRBV27|TRBD2|TRBJ2-3
CASTAAGLADYTQYF
TGTGCCAGCACCGCGGCGGGACTAGCAGATTATACGCAGTATTTT
>NA|TRBV4-1|NA|TRBJ1-1
CASSLPESRVQEAFF
TGCGCCAGCAGCCTCCCCGAGTCCAGGGTCCAGGAAGCTTTCTTT
>once|TRBV9|TRBD2|TRBJ2-1
CASSAGTRDLNEQFF
TGTGCCAGCAGCGCCGGGACTAGGGATCTCAATGAGCAGTTCTTC
>NA|TRBV11-2|TRBD1|TRBJ2-3
CASSLGIGTGGGDTQYF
TGTGCCAGCAGCTTAGGAATCGGGACAGGGGGAGGAGATACGCAGTATTTT
>many|TRBV11-2|TRBD1|TRBJ1-5
CASSTGTGGQPQHF
TGTGCCAGCAGCACCGGGACAGGCGGCCAGCCCCAGCATTTT
>NA|TRBV7-6|TRBD1|TRBJ2-5
CASSLVYRGWGETQYF
TGTGCCAGCAGCTTAGTGTACAGGGGGTGGGGAGAGACCCAGTACTTC
>NA|TRBV6-1|NA|TRBJ1-2
CASSETRALLGYTF
TGTGCCAGCAGTGAAACACGGGCTTTGCTGGGCTACACCTTC
>NA|TRBV9|TRBD1|TRBJ1-2
CASSPGQGREGYTF
TGTGCCAGCAGCCCGGGACAGGGGAGGGAAGGCTACACCTTC
>NA|TRBV30|TRBD1|TRBJ2-5
CAWSSTRDRYQETQYF
TGTGCCTGGAGCTCCACCCGGGACAGGTACCAAGAGACCCAGTACTTC
>NA|TRBV29-1|NA|TRBJ2-2
CSVGGNTGELFF
TGCAGCGTTGGGGGGAACACCGGGGAGCTGTTTTTT
>NA|TRBV11-2|TRBD1|TRBJ1-1
CASSLVTTGEAFF
TGTGCCAGCAGCTTAGTAACGACAGGGGAAGCTTTCTTT
>once|TRBV27|TRBD1|TRBJ1-5
CASRRQGNQPQHF
TGTGCCAGCAGGCGACAGGGAAATCAGCCCCAGCATTTT
>NA|TRBV20-1|NA|TRBJ2-5
CSAQKQETQYF
TGCAGTGCCCAGAAGCAAGAGACCCAGTACTTC